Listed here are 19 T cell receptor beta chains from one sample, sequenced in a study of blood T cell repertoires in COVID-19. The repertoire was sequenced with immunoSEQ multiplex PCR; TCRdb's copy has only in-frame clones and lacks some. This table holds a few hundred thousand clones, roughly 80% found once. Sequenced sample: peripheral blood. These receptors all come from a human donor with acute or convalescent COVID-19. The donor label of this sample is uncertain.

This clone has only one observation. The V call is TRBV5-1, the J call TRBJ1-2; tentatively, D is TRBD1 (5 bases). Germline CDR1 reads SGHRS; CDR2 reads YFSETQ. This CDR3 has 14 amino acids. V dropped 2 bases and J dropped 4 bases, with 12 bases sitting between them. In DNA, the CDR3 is TGCGCCAGCAGCTTACATGGGGGAGGCTATGGCTACACCTTC. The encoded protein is CASSLHGGGYGYTF. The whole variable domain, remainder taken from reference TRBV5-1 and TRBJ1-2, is KAGVTQTPRYLIKTRGQQVTLSCSPISGHRSVSWYQQTPGQGLQFLFEYFSETQRNKGNFPGRFSGRQFSNSRSEMNVSTLELGDSALYLCASSLHGGGYGYTFGSGTRLTVV.

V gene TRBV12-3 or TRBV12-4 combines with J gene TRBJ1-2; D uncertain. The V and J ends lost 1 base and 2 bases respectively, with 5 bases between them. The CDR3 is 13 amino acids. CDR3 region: CASSLGGNYGYTF. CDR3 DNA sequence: TGTGCCAGCAGTTTAGGCGGGAACTATGGCTACACCTTC.

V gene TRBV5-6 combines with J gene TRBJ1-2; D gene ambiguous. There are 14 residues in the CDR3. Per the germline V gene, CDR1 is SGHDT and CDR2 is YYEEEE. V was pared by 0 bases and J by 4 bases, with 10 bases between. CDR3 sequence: CASSLGRRGYGYTF. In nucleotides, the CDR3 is TGTGCCAGCAGCTTGGGTCGACGGGGCTATGGCTACACCTTC.

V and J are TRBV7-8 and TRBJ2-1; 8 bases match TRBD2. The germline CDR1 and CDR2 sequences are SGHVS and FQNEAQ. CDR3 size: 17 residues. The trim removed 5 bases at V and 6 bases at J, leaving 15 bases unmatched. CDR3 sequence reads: CASSPLTSAGGVNEQFF. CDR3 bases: TGTGCCAGCAGCCCCTTAACTAGCGCGGGAGGAGTCAATGAGCAGTTCTTC.

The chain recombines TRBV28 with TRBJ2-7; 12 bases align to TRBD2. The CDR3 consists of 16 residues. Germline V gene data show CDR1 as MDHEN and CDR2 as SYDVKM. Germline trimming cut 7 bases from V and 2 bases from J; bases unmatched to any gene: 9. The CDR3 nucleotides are TGTGCCAGCACACGCGCTAGCGGGGGGGCCGCCTACGAGCAGTACTTC. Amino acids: CASTRASGGAAYEQYF.

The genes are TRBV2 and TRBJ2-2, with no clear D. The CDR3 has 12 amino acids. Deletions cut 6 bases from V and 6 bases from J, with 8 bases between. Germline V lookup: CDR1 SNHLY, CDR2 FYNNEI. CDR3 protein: CASSEVPGELFF. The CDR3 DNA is TGTGCCAGCAGCGAGGTGCCCGGGGAGCTGTTTTTT.

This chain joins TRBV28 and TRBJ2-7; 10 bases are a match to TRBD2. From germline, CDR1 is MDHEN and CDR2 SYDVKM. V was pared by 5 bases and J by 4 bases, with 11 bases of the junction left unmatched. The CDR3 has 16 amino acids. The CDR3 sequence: CASSIYTGTSEYEQYF. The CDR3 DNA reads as TGTGCCAGCAGTATATATACCGGGACTAGCGAGTACGAGCAGTACTTC.

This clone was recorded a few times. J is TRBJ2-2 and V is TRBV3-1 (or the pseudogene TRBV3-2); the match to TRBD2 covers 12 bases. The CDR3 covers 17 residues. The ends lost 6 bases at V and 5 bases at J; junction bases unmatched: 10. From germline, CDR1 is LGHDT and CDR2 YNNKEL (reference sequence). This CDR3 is CASSRTSGMRGTGELFF. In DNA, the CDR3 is TGTGCCAGCAGTCGGACTAGCGGGATGAGAGGAACCGGGGAGCTGTTTTTT.

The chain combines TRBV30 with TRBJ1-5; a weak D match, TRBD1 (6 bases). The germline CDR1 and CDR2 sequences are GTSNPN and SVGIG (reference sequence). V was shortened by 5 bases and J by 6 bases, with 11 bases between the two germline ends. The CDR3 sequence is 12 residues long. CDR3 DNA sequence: TGTGCCTGGGGGGGCTTGGGTCAGCCCCAGCATTTT. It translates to CAWGGLGQPQHF. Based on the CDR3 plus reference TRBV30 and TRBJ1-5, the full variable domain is SQTIHQWPATLVQPVGSPLSLECTVEGTSNPNLYWYRQAAGRGLQLLFYSVGIGQISSEVPQNLSASRPQDRQFILSSKKLLLSDSGFYLCAWGGLGQPQHFGDGTRLSIL.

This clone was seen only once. In DNA, the CDR3 is TGTGCCTGGAGTGGGGGCGGCTACGAGCAGTACTTC. This translates into CAWSGGGYEQYF. The gene calls are TRBV30 and TRBJ2-7; maybe TRBD1 (5 bases). The germline V gene encodes CDR1 GTSNPN and CDR2 SVGIG (reference sequence). Trimming shortened V by 1 base and J by 3 bases, and 7 bases separated the two germline ends. The CDR3 is made up of 12 amino acids.

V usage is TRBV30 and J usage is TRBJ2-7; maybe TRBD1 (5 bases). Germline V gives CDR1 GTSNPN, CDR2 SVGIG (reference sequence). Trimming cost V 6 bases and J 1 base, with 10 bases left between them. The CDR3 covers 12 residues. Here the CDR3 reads CACTGFSYEQYF. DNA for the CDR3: TGTGCCTGTACAGGATTTTCCTACGAGCAGTACTTC.

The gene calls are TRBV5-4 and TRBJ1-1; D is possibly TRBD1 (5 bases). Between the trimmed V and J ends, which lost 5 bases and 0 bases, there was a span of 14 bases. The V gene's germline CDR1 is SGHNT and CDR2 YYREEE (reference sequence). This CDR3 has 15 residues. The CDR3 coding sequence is TGTGCCAGCAGAGCTTGGGGCGGGGTGAACACTGAAGCTTTCTTT. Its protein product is CASRAWGGVNTEAFF.

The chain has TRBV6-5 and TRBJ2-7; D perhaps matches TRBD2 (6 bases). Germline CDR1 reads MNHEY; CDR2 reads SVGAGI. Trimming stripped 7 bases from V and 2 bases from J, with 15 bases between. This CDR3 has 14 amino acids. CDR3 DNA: TGTGCCAGCAAGAGGAGGGCAGCAGCCTACGAGCAGTACTTC. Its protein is CASKRRAAAYEQYF.

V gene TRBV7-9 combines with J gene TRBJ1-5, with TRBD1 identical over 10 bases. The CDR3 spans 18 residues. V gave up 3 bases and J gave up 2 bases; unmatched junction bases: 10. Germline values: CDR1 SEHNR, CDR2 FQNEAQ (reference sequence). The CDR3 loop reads CASSFGGTGVFGNQPQHF. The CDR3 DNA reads TGTGCCAGCAGCTTTGGAGGGACAGGGGTCTTCGGCAATCAGCCCCAGCATTTT.

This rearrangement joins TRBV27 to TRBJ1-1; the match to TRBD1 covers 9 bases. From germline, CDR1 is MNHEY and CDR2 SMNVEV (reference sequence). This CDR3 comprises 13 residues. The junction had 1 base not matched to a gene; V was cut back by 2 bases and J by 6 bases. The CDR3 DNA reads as TGTGCCAGCAGTTTAACAGGGGGCCCTGAAGCTTTCTTT. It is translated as CASSLTGGPEAFF.

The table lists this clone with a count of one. The CDR3, as DNA: TGTGCCAGCAGCATGGGACTAGCGGGTTACACAGATACGCAGTATTTT. This translates into CASSMGLAGYTDTQYF. The V and J genes are TRBV5-5 and TRBJ2-3; TRBD2 matches at 12 bases. Trimming at V came to 4 bases and at J to 2 bases, leaving 5 bases not matched to a gene. The CDR3 loop spans 16 amino acids. Germline-derived CDR1 and CDR2 are SGHKS and YYEKEE (reference sequence).

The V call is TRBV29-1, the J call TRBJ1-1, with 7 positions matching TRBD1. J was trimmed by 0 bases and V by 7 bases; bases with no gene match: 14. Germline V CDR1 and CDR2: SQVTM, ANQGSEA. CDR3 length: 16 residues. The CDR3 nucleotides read TGCAGCGCGAAGGGAACAGGGGCCTCCATGAACACTGAAGCTTTCTTT. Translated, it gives CSAKGTGASMNTEAFF.

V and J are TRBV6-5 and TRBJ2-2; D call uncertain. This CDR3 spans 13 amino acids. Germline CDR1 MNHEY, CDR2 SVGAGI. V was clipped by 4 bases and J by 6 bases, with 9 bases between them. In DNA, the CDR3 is TGTGCCAGCAGTTTCGTAGTCGCCGGGGAGCTGTTTTTT. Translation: CASSFVVAGELFF.

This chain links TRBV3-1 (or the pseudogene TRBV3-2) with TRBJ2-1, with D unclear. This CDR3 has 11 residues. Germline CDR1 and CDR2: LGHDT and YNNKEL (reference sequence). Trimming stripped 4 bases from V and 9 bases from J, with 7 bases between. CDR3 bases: TGTGCCAGCAGCCTAGTGCGTGAGCAGTTCTTC. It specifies CASSLVREQFF.